This T cell receptor beta chain was documented in a study of blood T cells in healthy people across ages. There are a few counts of this clonotype. PCR was performed a second time for roughly 7 to 11 cycles using a sample-barcoded 5' primer and a J-beta primer mix. TCRdb used MiXCR to reprocess the 5' RACE reads, holding one entry per CDR3 protein. The sample comprises some 760,000 distinct CDR3 sequences, just under 25% of which are singletons, and roughly a tenth rests with the top ten. This sample was shared with a second study, whose subject was T cells of mothers and their children.

This sequence originates from a boy under 18 in good health. The sequencing input was blood.

The CDR3 reads CASSKVNRGIDSNYGYTF. The DNA of the CDR3 is TGTGCCAGCAGCAAAGTCAACAGGGGGATCGATTCTAACTATGGCTACACCTTC. J is TRBJ1-2 and V is TRBV21-1; the DNA was not compared with TRBD1, the D call given in the table. TRBV21-1 is a pseudogene. The CDR3 runs to 18 residues.